Sequencing of this T cell receptor (beta chain) was carried out in a study of CD8 T cells in ankylosing spondylitis. Whole-study findings and limits: Made up of eight highly homologous variants, a TCR beta motif appeared characteristic of ankylosing spondylitis blood.

A remark on this clonotype: Its antigen remains unknown.

The germline CDR1 and CDR2 sequences are SGHAT and FQDESV (reference sequence). Trimming removed 5 bases at V and 2 bases at J, with 13 bases between. This CDR3 is 15 amino acids long. Making the TCR beta libraries involved quantitative 5'-RACE with molecular barcodes. A single record per CDR3 protein comes from TCRdb applying MiXCR to the 5' RACE reads. The sample has 250,000 to 400,000 distinct CDR3 sequences, around 10% seen once. The source of this sequence is a female donor with ankylosing spondylitis or in good health (not recorded which). V gene TRBV11-1 combines with J gene TRBJ1-5; D remains ambiguous. The material sequenced was blood, either unsorted or a sorted T cell fraction (not recorded which). In DNA form, the CDR3 reads TGTGCCAGCAGCGTGGGAACGGCTGGCAATCAGCCCCAGCATTTT. It yields the protein CASSVGTAGNQPQHF. Full variable domain (rest looked up from reference TRBV11-1 and TRBJ1-5): EAEVAQSPRYKITEKSQAVAFWCDPISGHATLYWYRQILGQGPELLVQFQDESVVDDSQLPKDRFSAERLKGVDSTLKIQPAELGDSAMYLCASSVGTAGNQPQHFGDGTRLSIL.